Below are 25 T cell receptor beta chains sequenced from a single sample in a study of Graves' ophthalmopathy and Graves' hyperthyroidism. Amplification from RNA transcripts yielded the TCR beta CDR3 regions. First-round RT-PCR employed HTBI primers, with a second-round multiplex PCR after it. TCRdb recomputed calls from the multiplex PCR reads with MiXCR, one row per CDR3 protein. The data show 600,000 to 700,000 distinct CDR3 sequences, roughly two fifths seen once. Sequencing was carried out using peripheral blood. The receptors shown here come from an adult man with Graves' ophthalmopathy.

This clonotype was recorded at least ten times. V is TRBV12-3 or TRBV12-4 and J is TRBJ1-5, with unresolved D. V gave up 3 bases and J gave up 4 bases, with 7 bases separating them. CDR3 length: 13 residues. Written as DNA, the CDR3 is TGTGCCAGCAGTTTTAGAAGTAATCAGCCCCAGCATTTT. It codes for CASSFRSNQPQHF.

This clonotype was seen repeatedly, ten times or more. The gene calls are TRBV18 and TRBJ1-1; D is unresolved. The CDR3 is made up of 13 amino acids. Germline V gives CDR1 KGHSH, CDR2 LQKENI. Trimming stripped 6 bases from V and 3 bases from J, with 11 bases between. CDR3 protein: CASSPHGDTEAFF. DNA for the CDR3: TGTGCCAGCTCCCCTCACGGCGACACTGAAGCTTTCTTT.

This clonotype has a handful of counts. The chain combines TRBV11-2 with TRBJ1-1; 7 nucleotides line up with TRBD1. V shed 5 bases and J 6 bases; nucleotides not matched to a gene: 9. The CDR3 consists of 14 residues. The V gene's germline CDR1 is SGHAT and CDR2 FQNNGV. The CDR3 nucleotides are TGTGCCAGCAGCCTATGGGACAGACTCCCTGAAGCTTTCTTT. Encoded protein: CASSLWDRLPEAFF.

The CDR3 loop is CAISESAGVMTQYF. CDR3 in DNA: TGTGCCATCAGTGAGTCGGCGGGAGTTATGACCCAGTACTTC. The V and J genes are TRBV10-3 and TRBJ2-5; 7 nucleotides line up with TRBD2. With V trimmed by 0 bases and J by 7 bases, 5 bases remained unmatched. Looked up from germline, CDR1 is ENHRY and CDR2 is SYGVKD. The CDR3 length is 14 residues.

The chain recombines TRBV25-1 with TRBJ2-5; D perhaps matches TRBD2 (7 bases). The CDR3 covers 16 residues. From germline, CDR1 is MGHDK and CDR2 SYGVNS. V lost 1 base, J lost 5 bases, and 17 bases lay in between. The CDR3 DNA sequence: TGTGCCAGCAGTGAATGGGGGGGCGCTAGCCTGGAGACCCAGTACTTC. As protein: CASSEWGGASLETQYF.

The chain joins TRBV11-2 to TRBJ2-6; the D is unclear. The CDR3 loop spans 17 amino acids. CDR1 is SGHAT, CDR2 FQNNGV, per germline. With 2 bases removed from V and 1 base from J, the gap between germline ends came to 12 bases. CDR3 nucleotide sequence: TGTGCCAGCAGCTTAATCGCCCAGGTGTCTGGGGCCAACGTCCTGACTTTC. Its protein product is CASSLIAQVSGANVLTF. The entire variable domain, with the rest obtained from reference TRBV11-2 and TRBJ2-6, is as follows: EAGVAQSPRYKIIEKRQSVAFWCNPISGHATLYWYQQILGQGPKLLIQFQNNGVVDDSQLPKDRFSAERLKGVDSTLKIQPAKLEDSAVYLCASSLIAQVSGANVLTFGAGSRLTVL.

This clonotype was counted between two and nine times. The chain carries TRBV19 and TRBJ1-1; D might be TRBD1 (5 bases). The V and J ends lost 10 bases and 3 bases respectively, with 24 bases between them. CDR1 and CDR2 (germline): LNHDA, SQIVND (reference sequence). This CDR3 is built from 16 residues. CDR3 residues: CATLITLRGRDTEAFF. The CDR3 nucleotides read TGTGCCACTCTCATCACACTCCGGGGGAGGGACACTGAAGCTTTCTTT.

Comments on this clonotype: A much bigger clone sits one base away, suggesting this may be a read error. The gene calls are TRBV10-3 and TRBJ2-2; TRBD1 matches 11 bases. The CDR3 runs to 15 residues. The V gene end was trimmed by 5 bases and the J gene end by 5 bases; junction bases not matched to a gene: 4. CDR1 ENHRY and CDR2 SYGVKD come from the germline V gene. The CDR3 sequence: CAISRGQGVTGELFF. The CDR3 DNA follows: TGTGCCATCAGTAGGGGACAGGGGGTGACCGGGGAGCTGTTTTTT.

This clonotype was recorded many times. The V and J genes are TRBV7-9 and TRBJ2-7; D possibly uses TRBD1 or TRBD2 (6 bases each). Trimming removed 5 bases at V and 3 bases at J, with 17 bases between. The CDR3 runs 15 residues. The germline V gene has CDR1 SEHNR and CDR2 FQNEAQ (reference sequence). The CDR3 DNA reads TGTGCCAGCAGCCTCGAGGGGGGACACCACTACGAGCAGTACTTC. It specifies CASSLEGGHHYEQYF. Filled out from reference TRBV7-9 and TRBJ2-7, the complete variable domain reads DTGVSQNPRHKITKRGQNVTFRCDPISEHNRLYWYRQTLGQGPEFLTYFQNEAQLEKSRLLSDRFSAERPKGSFSTLEIQRTEQGDSAMYLCASSLEGGHHYEQYFGPGTRLTVT.

At least ten counts were recorded for this clonotype. This sequence joins TRBV2 and TRBJ1-6; no clear D. This CDR3 has 12 residues. With 2 bases removed from V and 9 bases from J, the gap between germline ends came to 5 bases. CDR1 SNHLY and CDR2 FYNNEI come from the germline V gene. The CDR3 DNA is TGTGCCAGCAGTGAACGGGGTTCACCCCTCCACTTT. Protein product: CASSERGSPLHF.

This clonotype showed up just once. This may come from a read error, since a much larger clone is one base off. Lacking the conserved final phenylalanine or tryptophan, this CDR3 likely reflects a read error. The genes are TRBV7-2 and TRBJ1-1, with 7 bases matching TRBD1. J gave up 0 bases and V 5 bases, and 6 bases lay outside the gene matches. The length of the CDR3 is 15 residues. Germline V CDR1 and CDR2: SGHTA, FQGNSA. The CDR3 DNA reads as TGTGCCAGCAGCACCTACAGGGGCATGAACACTGAAGCTTTCCTT. Protein: CASSTYRGMNTEAFL.

This chain uses TRBV9 with TRBJ2-5; D possibly corresponds to TRBD1 (5 bases). In germline, CDR1 is SGDLS, CDR2 YYNGEE. The CDR3 length is 15 residues. V was pared by 3 bases and J by 5 bases, with 17 bases between. CDR3 DNA: TGTGCCAGCAGCGCAACAGGAGATCTGGGGGAGACCCAGTACTTC. Its translation: CASSATGDLGETQYF.

This clonotype was seen just once. The chain combines TRBV7-9 with TRBJ1-5; the D is unclear. The CDR3 has 14 amino acids. Trimming stripped 11 bases from V and 4 bases from J, with 18 bases between. Germline assignment: CDR1 SEHNR and CDR2 FQNEAQ (reference sequence). The chain's CDR3 is CAWSVSRGNQPQHF. CDR3 sequence (DNA): TGTGCCTGGAGTGTAAGTCGGGGAAATCAGCCCCAGCATTTT.

This clonotype was observed many times. The genes are TRBV10-3 and TRBJ1-1, with D possibly matching TRBD1 (5 bases). In germline, CDR1 is ENHRY, CDR2 SYGVKD. This CDR3 comprises 13 residues. V lost 6 bases and J 11 bases, leaving 19 bases between the germline ends. The CDR3 bases are TGTGCCATCAGAACGGGGGATCCGCTGCAGGCTTTCTTT. The encoded protein is CAIRTGDPLQAFF.

The chain uses TRBV7-9 and TRBJ2-7, with 11 nucleotides matching TRBD2. The V segment lost 5 bases and the J segment 7 bases; nucleotides outside the gene matches: 13. This CDR3 contains 16 residues. The germline V gene encodes CDR1 SEHNR and CDR2 FQNEAQ (reference sequence). CDR3 DNA sequence: TGTGCCAGCAGCGTAGGGAATAGCGGGGGGGTTACGGAGCAGTACTTC. It encodes CASSVGNSGGVTEQYF.

This clonotype was detected a few times. This chain links TRBV5-1 with TRBJ2-5, with TRBD2 identical over 7 bases. Germline V lookup: CDR1 SGHRS, CDR2 YFSETQ. The CDR3 contains 14 residues. V trimming: 0 bases; J trimming: 4 bases; junction bases outside the gene matches: 3. Here the CDR3 reads CASSLERDGETQYF. The DNA for the CDR3 is TGCGCCAGCAGCTTGGAGCGGGATGGAGAGACCCAGTACTTC.

The rearrangement links TRBV30 to TRBJ1-1; the match to TRBD1 covers 9 bases. Germline CDR1 reads GTSNPN; CDR2 reads SVGIG (reference sequence). V trimming: 4 bases; J trimming: 4 bases; junction bases outside the gene matches: 1. The CDR3 consists of 12 residues. The CDR3 here is CAWKGQGTEAFF. CDR3 bases: TGTGCCTGGAAGGGACAGGGCACTGAAGCTTTCTTT.

The rearrangement links TRBV25-1 to TRBJ1-1, with TRBD1 matching over 9 bases. Germline CDR1 and CDR2: MGHDK and SYGVNS. This CDR3 spans 16 amino acids. Trimming at V came to 4 bases and at J to 4 bases, leaving 10 bases not matched to a gene. This CDR3 reads CASSAWGQGRATEAFF. As DNA, the CDR3 is TGTGCCAGCAGTGCGTGGGGACAGGGAAGAGCCACTGAAGCTTTCTTT.

As for this clonotype: The conserved phenylalanine or tryptophan normally closing the CDR3 is absent here, so this likely arose from a read error. V and J are TRBV11-2 and TRBJ2-5; D is ambiguous. Trimming left V 5 bases short and J 3 bases short, with 7 bases between. Germline-derived CDR1 and CDR2 are SGHAT and FQNNGV. This CDR3 region has 12 residues. Written as DNA, the CDR3 is TGTGCCAGCAGCGCCTCTGAAGAGACCCAGTACCTC. It specifies CASSASEETQYL.

Ten or more counts support this clonotype. The J gene is TRBJ2-2, the V gene TRBV19, with D perhaps matching TRBD2 (5 bases). The V end lost 5 bases, the J end lost 6 bases, and 16 bases lay between the germline ends. Per the germline V gene, CDR1 is LNHDA and CDR2 is SQIVND (reference sequence). CDR3 length: 15 residues. DNA for the CDR3: TGTGCCAGTAGTGAATCGGGGAGTCGTTCCGGGGAGCTGTTTTTT. Translation: CASSESGSRSGELFF.

This clonotype was detected a few times. The CDR3 spells CASSAKGLASSYEQYF. The CDR3 DNA reads as TGTGCCAGCAGTGCGAAGGGACTAGCAAGCTCCTACGAGCAGTACTTC. This chain joins TRBV2 and TRBJ2-7, with 9 bases fitting TRBD2. With 4 bases clipped from V and 0 bases from J, the junction kept 7 bases outside the gene matches. The CDR3 totals 16 residues. The V gene's germline CDR1 is SNHLY and CDR2 FYNNEI.

Notes on this clonotype: This CDR3 fails to terminate in the conserved phenylalanine or tryptophan, so it likely reflects a read error. This rearrangement joins TRBV20-1 to TRBJ2-5; 13 bases fit TRBD2. Trimming at V came to 2 bases and at J to 5 bases, leaving 2 bases not matched to a gene. The CDR3 is 14 residues long. Per germline, CDR1 DFQATT and CDR2 SNEGSKA (reference sequence). The CDR3 DNA follows: TGCAGTGCTAGAACTAGCGGGGGGGCCGAGACCCAGTACTGC. Translated: CSARTSGGAETQYC.

This clonotype was seen repeatedly, ten times or more. The rearrangement joins TRBV9 to TRBJ1-6; no definite D call. There are 13 residues in the CDR3. Per the germline V gene, CDR1 is SGDLS and CDR2 is YYNGEE. The V end was cut by 4 bases, the J end by 7 bases, with 9 bases between. In nucleotides, the CDR3 is TGTGCCAGCAGCACGGACGTAAATTCACCCCTCCACTTT. It is translated as CASSTDVNSPLHF.

This clonotype has only a few counts. The chain combines TRBV5-1 with TRBJ1-3, with D unclear. V was shortened by 2 bases and J by 0 bases, with 9 bases between the two germline ends. The CDR3 is made up of 15 amino acids. CDR1 and CDR2 from the germline V gene are SGHRS and YFSETQ. The CDR3 nucleotides are TGCGCCAGCAGCTTTGACGGAAACTCTGGAAACACCATATATTTT. This gives the protein CASSFDGNSGNTIYF.

The chain recombines TRBV2 with TRBJ1-1; D remains unclear. The length of the CDR3 is 15 residues. V gave up 6 bases and J gave up 0 bases, with 14 bases separating them. In germline, CDR1 is SNHLY, CDR2 FYNNEI. The CDR3, as DNA: TGTGCCAGCAGGCGGACTAGCGGATTGAACACTGAAGCTTTCTTT. It encodes CASRRTSGLNTEAFF.